The 10 T cell receptor beta chains reported below all come from one sample, sequenced in a study of T cells expressing NK-cell markers. TCRdb reworked the 5' RACE reads into one entry per CDR3 protein, no DNA. Its listing shows about 260,000 distinct CDR3 sequences. The material sequenced was blood T cells: a sorted CD56 or NKG2C T cell subset, CD4+ or CD8+ T cells, or bulk PBMC T cells (not recorded which). These receptors came from a man in his late teens or twenties in good health.

The V and J genes are TRBV20-1 and TRBJ2-7; TCRdb outputs TRBD2, but without DNA this stays unchecked. Germline V gene lookup returns CDR1 DFQATT and CDR2 SNEGSKA (reference sequence). This CDR3 spans 13 amino acids. The CDR3 is CSARKGGKYEQYF.

The genes are TRBV20-1 and TRBJ1-4; TCRdb's D call, TRBD1, is unchecked because there is no DNA. The germline gives CDR1 DFQATT, CDR2 SNEGSKA (reference sequence). This CDR3 is built from 15 residues. The CDR3 here is CSARDRPQGNEKLFF.

J is TRBJ2-1 and V is TRBV7-6; the D call of TRBD1 rests on TCRdb alone, since no DNA is present to check it. The CDR3 runs to 12 residues. Germline V gene sequence: CDR1 SGHVS, CDR2 FNYEAQ. CDR3 sequence: CASSPPDREQFF.

The chain joins TRBV20-1 to TRBJ2-3; checking the TCRdb D call of TRBD1 is not possible without DNA. The CDR3 has 14 residues. The germline CDR1 and CDR2 sequences are DFQATT and SNEGSKA (reference sequence). The CDR3 sequence is CSAQPGGGLDTQYF.

The rearrangement uses TRBV5-1 and TRBJ2-1; TCRdb designates TRBD2, a call that cannot be tested without DNA. CDR3 length: 14 amino acids. From germline, CDR1 is SGHRS and CDR2 YFSETQ. The CDR3 loop is CASSPGLGSNEQFF.

The chain combines TRBV6-5 with TRBJ1-5. CDR3 length: 14 residues. From germline, CDR1 is MNHEY and CDR2 SVGAGI. CDR3 region: CASSNGLSDQPQHF.

The chain employs TRBV6-1 and TRBJ2-1; TCRdb calls TRBD2, which cannot be checked without DNA. The germline CDR1 and CDR2 sequences are MNHNS and SASEGT. This CDR3 has 14 amino acids. The CDR3 loop reads CASGLAGWGNEQFF.

This chain joins TRBV5-6 and TRBJ2-7; TCRdb designates TRBD2, a call that cannot be tested without DNA. The CDR3 sequence is 12 residues long. Looked up from germline, CDR1 is SGHDT and CDR2 is YYEEEE. CDR3 in amino acids: CASSLAAGEQYF.

The chain joins TRBV7-6 to TRBJ1-4; TCRdb designates TRBD1, a call that cannot be tested without DNA. Germline values: CDR1 SGHVS, CDR2 FNYEAQ. The length of the CDR3 is 14 residues. CDR3 region: CASSRSRGGEKLFF.

This chain joins TRBV9 and TRBJ2-7. The germline V gene has CDR1 SGDLS and CDR2 YYNGEE. The CDR3 runs to 13 residues. The CDR3 spells CASSVATHLEQYF. Drawing the rest from reference TRBV9 and TRBJ2-7, the complete variable domain is DSGVTQTPKHLITATGQRVTLRCSPRSGDLSVYWYQQSLDQGLQFLIQYYNGEERAKGNILERFSAQQFPDLHSELNLSSLELGDSALYFCASSVATHLEQYFGPGTRLTVT.